Shown below are 17 T cell receptor beta chains from a single sample sequenced in a study of T cell responses to AZD1222 COVID-19 vaccine. Sequencing used immunoSEQ multiplex PCR; TCRdb keeps in-frame clones, though not all of them. This table holds about 81,000 clones, around 85% found once. Source: peripheral blood, taken 28 days after the second AZD1222 dose. All receptors come from an adult who received the AZD1222 COVID-19 vaccine.

CDR3 region: CASQTVTYEQYF. CDR3 coding DNA: TGTGCCAGCCAGACCGTGACCTACGAGCAGTACTTC. The chain employs TRBV28 and TRBJ2-7; D gene unclear. The V gene lost 8 bases and the J gene lost 2 bases, with 10 bases spanning the gap. The CDR3 has 12 amino acids. In germline, CDR1 is MDHEN, CDR2 SYDVKM.

The genes are TRBV11-2 and TRBJ2-7; the match to TRBD2 covers 9 bases. Germline assignment: CDR1 SGHAT and CDR2 FQNNGV. The CDR3 loop spans 14 amino acids. Losses at the gene ends were 5 bases for V and 3 bases for J; bases not matched to a gene: 5. CDR3 protein: CASSLNSGSYEQYF. The CDR3 DNA sequence: TGTGCCAGCAGCCTTAATAGCGGGAGCTACGAGCAGTACTTC. The entire variable domain, with the rest obtained from reference TRBV11-2 and TRBJ2-7, is as follows: EAGVAQSPRYKIIEKRQSVAFWCNPISGHATLYWYQQILGQGPKLLIQFQNNGVVDDSQLPKDRFSAERLKGVDSTLKIQPAKLEDSAVYLCASSLNSGSYEQYFGPGTRLTVT.

V gene TRBV27 combines with J gene TRBJ2-1, with 10 bases that match TRBD2. Trimming took 3 bases from V and 9 from J; bases not matched to a gene: 8. Germline CDR1 is MNHEY and CDR2 is SMNVEV (reference sequence). The CDR3 is made up of 15 amino acids. This CDR3 reads CASSLASGRWGEQFF. For the CDR3, the DNA is TGTGCCAGCAGTTTGGCTAGCGGGAGATGGGGTGAGCAGTTCTTC.

The chain is built from TRBV30 and TRBJ1-4; D is unresolved. Trimming left V 0 bases short and J 5 bases short, with 7 bases between. This CDR3 is 13 amino acids long. CDR1 and CDR2 from the germline V gene are GTSNPN and SVGIG (reference sequence). CDR3 coding DNA: TGTGCCTGGAGTGTACGTCCGAATGAAAAACTGTTTTTT. Amino acids: CAWSVRPNEKLFF.

V usage is TRBV7-8 and J usage is TRBJ2-6; no clear D. With 0 bases removed from V and 0 bases from J, the gap between germline ends came to 6 bases. Germline assignment: CDR1 SGHVS and CDR2 FQNEAQ. The CDR3 runs to 16 residues. DNA for the CDR3: TGTGCCAGCAGCTTAGCCGGAAACTCTGGGGCCAACGTCCTGACTTTC. It codes for CASSLAGNSGANVLTF.

CDR3 protein: CASSLTGESYEQYF. The CDR3 nucleotides are TGTGCCAGCAGCTTGACAGGGGAGTCCTACGAGCAGTACTTC. The J gene is TRBJ2-7, the V gene TRBV9, with TRBD1 identical over 8 bases. This CDR3 comprises 14 residues. Trimming at V came to 4 bases and at J to 1 base, leaving 4 bases not matched to a gene. CDR1 and CDR2 (germline): SGDLS, YYNGEE.

This clone was observed a single time. This sequence joins TRBV6-1 and TRBJ2-1; tentative D call: TRBD1 (5 bases). Germline V gene lookup returns CDR1 MNHNS and CDR2 SASEGT. Between the trimmed V and J ends, which lost 6 bases and 7 bases, there was a span of 19 bases. CDR3 length equals 15 residues. The CDR3: CASSLRVGRQNEQFF. CDR3 sequence (DNA): TGTGCCAGCAGCCTAAGGGTGGGGCGACAGAATGAGCAGTTCTTC.

CDR3 nucleotides: TGTGCCAGCAGCCTCGACAGGGCGCTGGGGTACGAGCAGTACTTC. This gives the protein CASSLDRALGYEQYF. The chain combines TRBV14 with TRBJ2-7; 7 bases fit TRBD1. Trimming at V came to 4 bases and at J to 4 bases, leaving 10 bases not matched to a gene. The CDR3 is made up of 15 amino acids. Germline CDR1 and CDR2: SGHDN and FVKESK.

CDR3 sequence (DNA): TGTGCCAGCAGTCCCTCCCGGGACAGGGGGCCTACAACTAATGAAAAACTGTTTTTT. It specifies CASSPSRDRGPTTNEKLFF. The chain joins TRBV27 to TRBJ1-4, with 12 bases that match TRBD1. The CDR3 runs to 19 residues. The germline CDR1 and CDR2 sequences are MNHEY and SMNVEV (reference sequence). J lost 0 bases, V lost 5 bases, and 10 bases had no gene match.

The chain links TRBV28 to TRBJ1-5, with 7 positions matching TRBD1. After removal of 6 bases from V and 3 bases from J, the junction contained 2 bases not matched to a gene. CDR3 size: 13 residues. The V gene's germline CDR1 is MDHEN and CDR2 SYDVKM. CDR3: CASRQGFNQPQHF. The CDR3 region has the DNA TGTGCCAGCAGACAGGGGTTCAATCAGCCCCAGCATTTT. The full variable domain, its missing parts supplied by reference TRBV28 and TRBJ1-5, is DVKVTQSSRYLVKRTGEKVFLECVQDMDHENMFWYRQDPGLGLRLIYFSYDVKMKEKGDIPEGYSVSREKKERFSLILESASTNQTSMYLCASRQGFNQPQHFGDGTRLSIL.

Points on this clone: Other DNA sequences within the sample encode an identical CDR3. The gene calls are TRBV11-2 and TRBJ2-6; a possible D gene is TRBD1 (5 bases). Germline V lookup: CDR1 SGHAT, CDR2 FQNNGV. V was shortened by 6 bases and J by 0 bases, with 9 bases between the two germline ends. This CDR3 comprises 15 residues. The CDR3 spells CASSLRGSGANVLTF. Here the CDR3 DNA reads TGTGCCAGCAGTTTAAGGGGCTCTGGGGCCAACGTCCTGACTTTC.

The J gene is TRBJ2-7, the V gene TRBV27; the match to TRBD1 covers 7 bases. The CDR3 sequence is 15 residues long. V was pared by 5 bases and J by 3 bases, with 10 bases of the junction left unmatched. Germline V gives CDR1 MNHEY, CDR2 SMNVEV (reference sequence). The CDR3 sequence is CASSPWGQGDYEQYF. In DNA form, the CDR3 reads TGTGCCAGCAGTCCTTGGGGGCAGGGGGACTACGAGCAGTACTTC.

The CDR3, as DNA: TGCGCCAGCAGCCAAGATGGGCTACCAATGTTGTGGTTCTTC. Translating it yields CASSQDGLPMLWFF. This sequence joins TRBV4-1 and TRBJ2-1; D is unclear. Germline loops: CDR1 MGHRA, CDR2 YSYEKL. The CDR3 loop spans 14 amino acids. Between the trimmed V and J ends, which lost 0 bases and 15 bases, there was a span of 18 bases.

This clone was found once. J is TRBJ2-6 and V is TRBV3-1 (or the pseudogene TRBV3-2); D assignment may be TRBD1 or TRBD2 (5 bases each). Germline V gives CDR1 LGHDT, CDR2 YNNKEL (reference sequence). The V end was cut by 6 bases, the J end by 2 bases, with 5 bases between. The CDR3 is 13 amino acids. CDR3 protein: CASRGAGANVLTF. CDR3 nucleotides: TGTGCCAGCAGGGGGGCTGGGGCCAACGTCCTGACTTTC.

The V call is TRBV5-6, the J call TRBJ2-7; D remains ambiguous. The CDR3 is 15 amino acids. V lost 0 bases and J lost 4, with 14 bases in between. CDR1 is SGHDT and CDR2 is YYEEEE in the germline V gene. The CDR3 loop is CASSLAGGLGYEQYF. CDR3 nucleotides: TGTGCCAGCAGCTTGGCGGGTGGTTTGGGATACGAGCAGTACTTC.

The chain couples TRBV5-1 to TRBJ2-7; 13 nucleotides align to TRBD2. Germline V gene lookup returns CDR1 SGHRS and CDR2 YFSETQ. The junction had 4 bases not matched to a gene; V was cut back by 4 bases and J by 3 bases. The CDR3 is 15 amino acids. The CDR3 region is CASSPGTSGDYEQYF. CDR3 bases: TGCGCCAGCAGCCCTGGGACTAGCGGGGACTACGAGCAGTACTTC.

The chain employs TRBV9 and TRBJ1-1; D is possibly TRBD1 (5 bases). CDR3 length: 14 amino acids. The V gene's germline CDR1 is SGDLS and CDR2 YYNGEE. Trimming shortened V by 4 bases and J by 2 bases, and 12 bases separated the two germline ends. CDR3 loop: CASSRDRRNTEAFF. For the CDR3, the DNA is TGTGCCAGCAGCCGGGACCGACGAAACACTGAAGCTTTCTTT.